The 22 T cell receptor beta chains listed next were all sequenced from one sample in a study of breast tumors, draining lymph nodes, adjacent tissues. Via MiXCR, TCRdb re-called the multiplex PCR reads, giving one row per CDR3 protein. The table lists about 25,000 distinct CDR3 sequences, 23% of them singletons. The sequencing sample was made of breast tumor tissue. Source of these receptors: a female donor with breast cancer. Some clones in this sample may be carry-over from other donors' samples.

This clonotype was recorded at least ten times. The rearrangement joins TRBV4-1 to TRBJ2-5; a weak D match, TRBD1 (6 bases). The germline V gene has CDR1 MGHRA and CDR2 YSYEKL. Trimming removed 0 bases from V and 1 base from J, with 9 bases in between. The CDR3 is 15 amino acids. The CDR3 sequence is CASSQEDRTQETQYF. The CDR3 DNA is TGCGCCAGCAGCCAAGAAGACAGGACCCAAGAGACCCAGTACTTC.

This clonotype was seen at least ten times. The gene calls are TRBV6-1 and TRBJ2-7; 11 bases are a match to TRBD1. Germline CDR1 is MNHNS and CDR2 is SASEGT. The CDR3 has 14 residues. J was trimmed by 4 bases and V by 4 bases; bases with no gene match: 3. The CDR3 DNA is TGTGCCAGCAGTGGGGACAGGGGGTGGTACGAGCAGTACTTC. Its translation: CASSGDRGWYEQYF.

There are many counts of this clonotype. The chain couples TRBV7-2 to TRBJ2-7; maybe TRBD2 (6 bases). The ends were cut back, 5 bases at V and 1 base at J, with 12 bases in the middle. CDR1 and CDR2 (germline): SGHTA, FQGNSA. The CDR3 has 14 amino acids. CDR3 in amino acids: CASSRGGSSYEQYF. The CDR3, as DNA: TGTGCCAGCAGCCGTGGGGGGAGTTCCTACGAGCAGTACTTC.

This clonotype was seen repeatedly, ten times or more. In DNA form, the CDR3 reads TGTGCCAGCAGTTACCGGAGCGGGGGGGGGGCAGATACGCAGTATTTT. Translating gives CASSYRSGGGADTQYF. V and J are TRBV6-5 and TRBJ2-3; 10 bases are shared with TRBD2. J gave up 4 bases and V 2 bases, and 6 bases lay outside the gene matches. The CDR3 extends over 16 amino acids. Germline V CDR1 and CDR2: MNHEY, SVGAGI.

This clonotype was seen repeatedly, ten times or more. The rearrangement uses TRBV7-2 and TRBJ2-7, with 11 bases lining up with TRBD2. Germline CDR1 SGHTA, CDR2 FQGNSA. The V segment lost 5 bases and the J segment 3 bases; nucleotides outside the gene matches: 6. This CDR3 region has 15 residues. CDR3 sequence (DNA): TGTGCCAGCAGCCCGAGACTAGCGGGAAACTACGAGCAGTACTTC. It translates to CASSPRLAGNYEQYF. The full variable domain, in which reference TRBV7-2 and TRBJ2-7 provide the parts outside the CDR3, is GAGVSQSPSNKVTEKGKDVELRCDPISGHTALYWYRQSLGQGLEFLIYFQGNSAPDKSGLPSDRFSAERTGGSVSTLTIQRTQQEDSAVYLCASSPRLAGNYEQYFGPGTRLTVT.

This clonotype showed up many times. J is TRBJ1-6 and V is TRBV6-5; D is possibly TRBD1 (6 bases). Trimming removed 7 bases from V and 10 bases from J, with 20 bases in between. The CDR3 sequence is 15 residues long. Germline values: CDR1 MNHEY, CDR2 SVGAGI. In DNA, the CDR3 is TGTGCCAGCATTTCACAGAGGGGGGCAAAATCACCCCTCCACTTT. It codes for CASISQRGAKSPLHF.

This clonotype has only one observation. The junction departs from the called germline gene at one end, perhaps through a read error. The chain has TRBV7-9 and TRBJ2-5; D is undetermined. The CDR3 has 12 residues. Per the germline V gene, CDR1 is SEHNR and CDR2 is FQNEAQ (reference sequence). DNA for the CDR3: TGTGCCTGCAGCCTCCATCGAGAGACCCAGTACTTC. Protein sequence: CACSLHRETQYF.

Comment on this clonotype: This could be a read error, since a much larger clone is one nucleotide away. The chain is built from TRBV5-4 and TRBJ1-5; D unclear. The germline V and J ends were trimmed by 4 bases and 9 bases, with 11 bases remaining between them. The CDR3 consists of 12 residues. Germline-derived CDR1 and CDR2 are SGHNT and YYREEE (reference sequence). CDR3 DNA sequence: TGTGCCAGCAGCCGAGACGGTCGGCCCCAGCATTTT. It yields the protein CASSRDGRPQHF. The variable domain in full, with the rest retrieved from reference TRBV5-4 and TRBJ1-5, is ETGVTQSPTHLIKTRGQQVTLRCSSQSGHNTVSWYQQALGQGPQFIFQYYREEENGRGNFPPRFSGLQFPNYSSELNVNALELDDSALYLCASSRDGRPQHFGDGTRLSIL.

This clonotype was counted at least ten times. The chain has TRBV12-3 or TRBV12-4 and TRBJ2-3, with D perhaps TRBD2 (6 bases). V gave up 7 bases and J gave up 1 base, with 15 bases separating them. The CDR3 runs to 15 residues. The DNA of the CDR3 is TGTGCCAGCACCCCCGTATGGGAGGGCACAGATACGCAGTATTTT. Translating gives CASTPVWEGTDTQYF.

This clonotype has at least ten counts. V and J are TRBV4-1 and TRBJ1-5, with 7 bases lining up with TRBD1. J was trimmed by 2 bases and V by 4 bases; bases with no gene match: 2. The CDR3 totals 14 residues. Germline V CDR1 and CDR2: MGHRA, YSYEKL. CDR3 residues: CASSPGQGNQPQHF. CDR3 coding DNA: TGCGCCAGCAGCCCCGGACAGGGCAATCAGCCCCAGCATTTT.

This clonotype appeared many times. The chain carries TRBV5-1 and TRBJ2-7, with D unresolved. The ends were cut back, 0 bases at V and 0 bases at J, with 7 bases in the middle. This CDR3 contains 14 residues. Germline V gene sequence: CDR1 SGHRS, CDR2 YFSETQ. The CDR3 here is CASSLGRNSYEQYF. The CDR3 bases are TGCGCCAGCAGCTTGGGTAGAAACTCCTACGAGCAGTACTTC.

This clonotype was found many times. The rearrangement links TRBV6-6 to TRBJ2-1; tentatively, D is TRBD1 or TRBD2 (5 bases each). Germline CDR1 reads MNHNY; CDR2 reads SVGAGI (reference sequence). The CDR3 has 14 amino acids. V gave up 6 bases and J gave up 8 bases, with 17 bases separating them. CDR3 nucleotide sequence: TGTGCCAGCAGCGCGAGGGGCAGGGTTGATGAGCAGTTCTTC. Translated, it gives CASSARGRVDEQFF.

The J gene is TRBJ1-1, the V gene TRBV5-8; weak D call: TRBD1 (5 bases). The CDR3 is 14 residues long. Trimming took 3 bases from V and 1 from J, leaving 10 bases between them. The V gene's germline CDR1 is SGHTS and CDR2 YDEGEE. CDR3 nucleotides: TGTGCCAGCAGCTGGGGGACTGAGAACACTGAAGCTTTCTTT. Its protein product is CASSWGTENTEAFF.

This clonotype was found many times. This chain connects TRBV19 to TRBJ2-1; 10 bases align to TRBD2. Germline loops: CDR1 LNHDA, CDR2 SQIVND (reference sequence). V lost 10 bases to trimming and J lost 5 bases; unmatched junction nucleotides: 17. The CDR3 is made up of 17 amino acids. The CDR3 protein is CATRRASGSIYHNEQFF. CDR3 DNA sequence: TGTGCCACCCGTAGGGCTAGCGGGAGTATTTACCACAATGAGCAGTTCTTC. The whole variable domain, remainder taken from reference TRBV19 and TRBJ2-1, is DGGITQSPKYLFRKEGQNVTLSCEQNLNHDAMYWYRQDPGQGLRLIYYSQIVNDFQKGDIAEGYSVSREKKESFPLTVTSAQKNPTAFYLCATRRASGSIYHNEQFFGPGTRLTVL.

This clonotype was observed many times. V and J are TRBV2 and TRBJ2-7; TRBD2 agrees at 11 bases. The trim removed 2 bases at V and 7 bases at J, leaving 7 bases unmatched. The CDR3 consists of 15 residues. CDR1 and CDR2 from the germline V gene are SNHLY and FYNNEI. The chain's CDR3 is CASSEMGLAAREQYF. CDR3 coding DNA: TGTGCCAGCAGTGAAATGGGACTAGCGGCTAGGGAGCAGTACTTC.

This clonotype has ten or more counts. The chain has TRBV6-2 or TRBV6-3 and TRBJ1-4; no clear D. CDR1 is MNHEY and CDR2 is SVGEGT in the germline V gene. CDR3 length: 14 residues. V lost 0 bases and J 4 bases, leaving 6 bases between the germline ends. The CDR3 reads CASSYSMSNEKLFF. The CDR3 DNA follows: TGTGCCAGCAGTTACTCGATGAGTAATGAAAAACTGTTTTTT.

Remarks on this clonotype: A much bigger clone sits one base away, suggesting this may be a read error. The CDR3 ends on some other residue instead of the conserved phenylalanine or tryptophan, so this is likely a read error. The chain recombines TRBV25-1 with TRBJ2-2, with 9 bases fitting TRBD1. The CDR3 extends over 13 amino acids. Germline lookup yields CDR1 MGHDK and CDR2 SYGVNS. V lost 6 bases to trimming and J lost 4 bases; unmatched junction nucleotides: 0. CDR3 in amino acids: CASRTGGTGELFS. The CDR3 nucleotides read TGTGCCAGCAGGACAGGGGGCACCGGGGAGCTGTTTTCT.

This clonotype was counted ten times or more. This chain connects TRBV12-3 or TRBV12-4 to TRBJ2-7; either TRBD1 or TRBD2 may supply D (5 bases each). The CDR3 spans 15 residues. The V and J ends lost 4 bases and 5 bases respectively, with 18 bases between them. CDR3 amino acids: CASSYYLLGRDEQYF. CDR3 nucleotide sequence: TGTGCCAGCAGTTACTACTTGCTGGGACGGGACGAGCAGTACTTC.

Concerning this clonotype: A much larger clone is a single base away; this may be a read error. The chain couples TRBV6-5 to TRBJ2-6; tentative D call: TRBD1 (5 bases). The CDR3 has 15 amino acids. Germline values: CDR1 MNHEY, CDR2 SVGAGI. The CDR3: CASSRGGSGANDLTF. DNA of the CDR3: TGTGCCAGCAGTCGAGGTGGCTCTGGGGCCAACGACCTGACTTTC.

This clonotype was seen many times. The CDR3 bases are TGCGCCAGCAGCCAGGGGGCTCGCTCTGGAAACACCATATATTTT. Its translation: CASSQGARSGNTIYF. The J gene is TRBJ1-3, the V gene TRBV10-2, with 8 bases identical to TRBD1. Germline V gene data show CDR1 as WSHSY and CDR2 as SAAADI. V dropped 6 bases and J dropped 0; count of bases not matched to a gene: 4. There are 15 residues in the CDR3.

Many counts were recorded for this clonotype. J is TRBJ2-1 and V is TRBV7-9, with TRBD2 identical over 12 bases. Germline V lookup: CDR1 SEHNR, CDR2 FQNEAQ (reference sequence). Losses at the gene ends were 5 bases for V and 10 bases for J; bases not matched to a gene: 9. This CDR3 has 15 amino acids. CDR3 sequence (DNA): TGTGCCAGCAGCCACCGACTAGCGGGAGCTGACGAGCAGTTCTTC. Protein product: CASSHRLAGADEQFF.

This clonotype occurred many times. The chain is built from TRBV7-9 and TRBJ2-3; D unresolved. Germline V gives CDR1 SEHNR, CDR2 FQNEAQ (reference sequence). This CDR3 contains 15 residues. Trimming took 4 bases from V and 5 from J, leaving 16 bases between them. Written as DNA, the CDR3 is TGTGCCAGCAGCTCCTCTCCGGGTATTCAAGATACGCAGTATTTT. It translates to CASSSSPGIQDTQYF. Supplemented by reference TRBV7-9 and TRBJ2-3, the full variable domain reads DTGVSQNPRHKITKRGQNVTFRCDPISEHNRLYWYRQTLGQGPEFLTYFQNEAQLEKSRLLSDRFSAERPKGSFSTLEIQRTEQGDSAMYLCASSSSPGIQDTQYFGPGTRLTVL.